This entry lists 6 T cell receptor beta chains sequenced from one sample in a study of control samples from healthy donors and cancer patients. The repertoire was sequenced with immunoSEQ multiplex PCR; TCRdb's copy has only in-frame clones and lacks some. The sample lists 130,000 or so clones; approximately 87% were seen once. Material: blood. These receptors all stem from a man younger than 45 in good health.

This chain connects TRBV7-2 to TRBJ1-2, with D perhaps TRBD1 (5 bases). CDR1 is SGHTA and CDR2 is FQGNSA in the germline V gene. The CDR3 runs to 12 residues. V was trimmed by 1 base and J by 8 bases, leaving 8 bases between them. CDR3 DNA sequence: TGTGCCAGCAGCTTAGGGGGGGTAGGCTACACCTTC. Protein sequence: CASSLGGVGYTF.

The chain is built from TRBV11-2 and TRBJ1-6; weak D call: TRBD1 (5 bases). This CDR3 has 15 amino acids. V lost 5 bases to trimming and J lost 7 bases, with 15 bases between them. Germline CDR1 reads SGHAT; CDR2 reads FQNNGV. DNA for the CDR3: TGTGCCAGCAGCCCCGGGGGTTGGTACAATTCACCCCTCCACTTT. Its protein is CASSPGGWYNSPLHF.

DNA of the CDR3: TGTGCCAGCAGCGTAGGAAATGCTAATGAAAAACTGTTTTTT. Translation: CASSVGNANEKLFF. The V call is TRBV9, the J call TRBJ1-4; the D is unclear. The V gene's germline CDR1 is SGDLS and CDR2 YYNGEE. The CDR3 length is 14 residues. V was trimmed by 0 bases and J by 3 bases, leaving 6 bases between them.

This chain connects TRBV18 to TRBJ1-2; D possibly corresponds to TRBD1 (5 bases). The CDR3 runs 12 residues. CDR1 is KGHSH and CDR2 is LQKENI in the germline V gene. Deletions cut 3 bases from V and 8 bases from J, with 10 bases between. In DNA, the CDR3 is TGTGCCAGCTCACCTGGAGGGGCGGGCTACACCTTC. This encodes CASSPGGAGYTF.

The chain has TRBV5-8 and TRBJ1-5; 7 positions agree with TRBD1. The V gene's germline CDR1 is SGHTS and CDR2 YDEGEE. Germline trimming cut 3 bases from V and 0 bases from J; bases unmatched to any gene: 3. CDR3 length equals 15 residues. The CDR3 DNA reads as TGTGCCAGCAGCTCGGGACAGTTTAGCAATCAGCCCCAGCATTTT. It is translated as CASSSGQFSNQPQHF.

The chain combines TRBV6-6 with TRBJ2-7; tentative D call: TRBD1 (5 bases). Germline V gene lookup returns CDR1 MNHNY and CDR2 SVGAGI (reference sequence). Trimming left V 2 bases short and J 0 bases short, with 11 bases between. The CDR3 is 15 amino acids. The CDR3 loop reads CASSYRGPSSYEQYF. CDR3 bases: TGTGCCAGCAGTTACAGGGGTCCGAGCTCCTACGAGCAGTACTTC.